The sequence of this T cell receptor beta chain was determined in a study of blood T cell repertoires in COVID-19. Some clones are missing from TCRdb's copy, which holds only in-frame ones; the method was immunoSEQ multiplex PCR. The table has some 150,000 clones, 86% seen once. Germline CDR1 reads LNHDA; CDR2 reads SQIVND (reference sequence). The CDR3 consists of 15 residues. Deletions cut 3 bases from V and 7 bases from J, with 13 bases between. Donors of Cohort 3 who recovered were those that had two negative PCRs, clearance, or symptom resolution. The source of this sequence is a man in his fifties or sixties who had recovered from COVID-19. V usage is TRBV19 and J usage is TRBJ1-6; D unclear. The sequenced sample was PBMCs or T cells enriched from blood (not recorded which). Here the CDR3 DNA reads TGTGCCAGTAGTATGACACGGGGAGGCAATTCACCCCTCCACTTT. The encoded protein is CASSMTRGGNSPLHF. Variable domain in full (rest from reference TRBV19 and TRBJ1-6): DGGITQSPKYLFRKEGQNVTLSCEQNLNHDAMYWYRQDPGQGLRLIYYSQIVNDFQKGDIAEGYSVSREKKESFPLTVTSAQKNPTAFYLCASSMTRGGNSPLHFGNGTRLTVT.